This passage covers 16 T cell receptor beta chains from one sample sequenced in a study of PD-L1 blockade in urothelial cancer. Sequencing was performed with immunoSEQ multiplex PCR; in TCRdb, only in-frame clones are kept and a portion is missing. Of about 81,000 clones detected, 89% appear once; the ten largest clones hold 0.97%. Time point meaning: pretreatment peripheral blood. This material consisted of PBMCs, taken around atezolizumab (anti-PD-L1) treatment. The receptors come from a woman of 80 years or more with urothelial cancer.

The chain combines TRBV18 with TRBJ2-5; perhaps TRBD2 as D (7 bases). Trimming took off 6 bases at V and 3 bases at J, with 14 bases between the two ends. Germline loops: CDR1 KGHSH, CDR2 LQKENI. CDR3 length: 14 amino acids. The CDR3 region is CASSRRGGEETQYF. In DNA, the CDR3 is TGTGCCAGCTCCCGTAGGGGGGGAGAAGAGACCCAGTACTTC.

The chain carries TRBV28 and TRBJ1-4; 8 bases line up with TRBD1. There are 15 residues in the CDR3. V shed 4 bases and J 4 bases; nucleotides not matched to a gene: 5. The germline V gene encodes CDR1 MDHEN and CDR2 SYDVKM. The CDR3 spells CASSSGQGLNEKLFF. The CDR3 DNA sequence: TGTGCCAGCAGTTCCGGACAGGGACTTAATGAAAAACTGTTTTTT.

Concerning this clone itself: One end of the junction is discordant with germline, which a read error may explain. The V and J genes are TRBV14 and TRBJ2-1; 7 nucleotides line up with TRBD2. This CDR3 spans 15 amino acids. Germline V CDR1 and CDR2: SGHDN, FVKESK. The DNA for the CDR3 is TGTGCCAGCCTACTAGCCGGGAGGCCCTATAATGAGCAGTTCTTC. It specifies CASLLAGRPYNEQFF.

This clone has a single count. The CDR3 DNA follows: TGTGCCAGCAGCCAAGGTCTGGGAAGAGGAGGAGAGACCCAGTACTTC. Its protein product is CASSQGLGRGGETQYF. V is TRBV4-2 and J is TRBJ2-5, with TRBD2 as a possible D gene (5 bases). Trimming left V 1 base short and J 4 bases short, with 16 bases between. The CDR3 loop spans 16 amino acids. Germline V gene lookup returns CDR1 LGHNA and CDR2 YNFKEQ.

This chain connects TRBV9 to TRBJ2-7; TRBD2 aligns across 11 bases. Germline V gives CDR1 SGDLS, CDR2 YYNGEE. Trimming at V came to 1 base and at J to 3 bases, leaving 3 bases not matched to a gene. This CDR3 has 15 amino acids. The CDR3: CASSVTSGSHYEQYF. CDR3 coding DNA: TGTGCCAGCAGCGTAACTAGCGGGAGTCACTACGAGCAGTACTTC.

The rearrangement uses TRBV14 and TRBJ2-7; 9 nucleotides match TRBD2. Trimming removed 2 bases from V and 3 bases from J; junction bases left unmatched: 5. CDR3 length: 15 residues. CDR1 is SGHDN, CDR2 FVKESK, per germline. The CDR3 reads CASSQSVAGVYEQYF. In DNA, the CDR3 is TGTGCCAGCAGCCAATCGGTAGCGGGAGTCTACGAGCAGTACTTC.

The V call is TRBV4-2, the J call TRBJ1-2; 7 positions match TRBD1. This CDR3 spans 16 amino acids. Germline V gene sequence: CDR1 LGHNA, CDR2 YNFKEQ. The trim removed 3 bases at V and 8 bases at J, leaving 15 bases unmatched. The CDR3 nucleotides are TGTGCCAGCAGCCAGGCTACCGGACAGGCAGGTCACGGCTACACCTTC. It yields the protein CASSQATGQAGHGYTF.

J is TRBJ2-7 and V is TRBV5-5; 8 bases line up with TRBD1. The germline V gene has CDR1 SGHKS and CDR2 YYEKEE (reference sequence). The CDR3 length is 14 residues. V trimming: 2 bases; J trimming: 3 bases; junction bases outside the gene matches: 4. The CDR3 here is CASSFGQGNYEQYF. Here the CDR3 DNA reads TGTGCCAGCAGCTTCGGACAGGGTAACTACGAGCAGTACTTC. The complete variable domain, with remaining parts taken from reference TRBV5-5 and TRBJ2-7, reads DAGVTQSPTHLIKTRGQQVTLRCSPISGHKSVSWYQQVLGQGPQFIFQYYEKEERGRGNFPDRFSARQFPNYSSELNVNALLLGDSALYLCASSFGQGNYEQYFGPGTRLTVT.

The V and J genes are TRBV5-1 and TRBJ1-1; unclear D gene. The CDR3 runs to 15 residues. Trimming removed 6 bases at V and 0 bases at J, with 15 bases between. Germline CDR1 is SGHRS and CDR2 is YFSETQ. The CDR3 nucleotides are TGCGCCAGCAACCCCAATCGGGGAATGAACACTGAAGCTTTCTTT. This sequence encodes CASNPNRGMNTEAFF.

V usage is TRBV2 and J usage is TRBJ1-1; TRBD1 matches 7 bases. The CDR3 totals 13 residues. The V gene end was trimmed by 10 bases and the J gene end by 1 base; junction bases not matched to a gene: 6. Germline CDR1 reads SNHLY; CDR2 reads FYNNEI. This CDR3 is CATKRDRNTEAFF. The CDR3 DNA follows: TGTGCCACCAAACGGGACAGGAACACTGAAGCTTTCTTT.

The rearrangement links TRBV19 to TRBJ2-2; no firm D call. Germline V gives CDR1 LNHDA, CDR2 SQIVND (reference sequence). This CDR3 has 13 residues. The V end lost 5 bases, the J end lost 10 bases, and 14 bases lay between the germline ends. This CDR3 reads CASSYPGRLELFF. The CDR3 DNA is TGTGCCAGTAGTTACCCTGGGCGTCTGGAGCTGTTTTTT.

The rearrangement uses TRBV4-2 and TRBJ2-5; maybe TRBD1 (6 bases). Germline values: CDR1 LGHNA, CDR2 YNFKEQ. Trimming left V 0 bases short and J 5 bases short, with 13 bases between. This CDR3 is built from 15 residues. The CDR3 DNA is TGTGCCAGCAGCCAAGAAATAACAGGGCAGGAGACCCAGTACTTC. Its translation: CASSQEITGQETQYF.

The chain links TRBV7-3 to TRBJ2-1; 11 nucleotides align to TRBD2. CDR3 length: 14 amino acids. V dropped 5 bases and J dropped 9; count of bases not matched to a gene: 6. The germline gives CDR1 SGHTA, CDR2 FQGTGA. For the CDR3, the DNA is TGTGCCAGCAGCACCCAAGGACTAGCGGGTGAGCAGTTCTTC. Protein: CASSTQGLAGEQFF.

The rearrangement links TRBV7-3 to TRBJ2-5; TRBD2 matches at 15 bases. V lost 3 bases and J lost 5; bases outside the gene matches: 4. Germline-derived CDR1 and CDR2 are SGHTA and FQGTGA. CDR3 length equals 16 residues. The CDR3 is CASSLGLAGGIETQYF. CDR3 nucleotides: TGTGCCAGCAGCTTGGGACTAGCGGGAGGCATTGAGACCCAGTACTTC.

The chain combines TRBV5-4 with TRBJ2-1; 11 positions agree with TRBD2. CDR3 length equals 16 residues. Trimming at V came to 5 bases and at J to 5 bases, leaving 9 bases not matched to a gene. The germline V gene has CDR1 SGHNT and CDR2 YYREEE (reference sequence). CDR3 region: CASRAGGLAGHNEQFF. Here the CDR3 DNA reads TGTGCCAGCAGGGCCGGCGGACTAGCGGGCCACAATGAGCAGTTCTTC.

V gene TRBV29-1 combines with J gene TRBJ1-2, with D possibly TRBD1 on 6 matching bases. The CDR3 is 16 residues long. V was pared by 8 bases and J by 6 bases, with 28 bases between. The germline gives CDR1 SQVTM, CDR2 ANQGSEA. CDR3: CSCAGGGGGFADGYTF. In nucleotides, the CDR3 is TGCAGCTGTGCCGGTGGGGGCGGGGGATTCGCGGATGGCTACACCTTC.